The rows below give T cell receptor beta chains drawn from one sample of a study of vaccination and CD4 T cells after COVID-19. Antigens for these TCRs are unknown. TCRdb used MiXCR to reprocess the PCR reads, holding one entry per CDR3 protein. The data hold approximately 4,200 distinct CDR3 sequences, with 15% to 20% observed a single time. Sequences were obtained from CD4+ T cells from blood, cultured in vitro. The receptors were gathered from a human donor who had recovered from COVID-19. CDR3s include the opening cysteine and the closing phenylalanine or tryptophan. Each record gives: D gene, V gene, J gene, clone size, CDR3 protein, CDR3 DNA. The D gene is left open where the match is weak. For some rows the clone size is stated as once, few or many, or as a class when expanded; others skip it.

D: .
V: TRBV20-1
J: TRBJ1-5
size: medium-sized
CDR3: CSARVTGWDQPQHF
DNA: TGCAGTGCTAGAGTCACAGGATGGGATCAGCCCCAGCATTTT

D: .
V: TRBV7-2
J: TRBJ2-7
size: .
CDR3: CASSLVGESSYEQYF
DNA: TGTGCCAGCAGCTTAGTAGGGGAGAGCTCCTACGAGCAGTACTTC

D: .
V: TRBV7-2
J: TRBJ2-3
size: few
CDR3: CASSFDSYTDTQYF
DNA: TGTGCCAGCAGCTTCGACTCCTACACAGATACGCAGTATTTT

D: TRBD1
V: TRBV20-1
J: TRBJ2-1
size: .
CDR3: CSARGQAHNEQFF
DNA: TGCAGTGCTAGGGGACAGGCCCACAATGAGCAGTTCTTC

D: TRBD1
V: TRBV20-1
J: TRBJ2-7
size: medium-sized
CDR3: CSAAEGTGYYEQYF
DNA: TGCAGTGCGGCCGAGGGGACAGGATACTACGAGCAGTACTTC

D: .
V: TRBV20-1
J: TRBJ2-3
size: .
CDR3: CSASGPIRTDTQYF
DNA: TGCAGTGCTAGCGGGCCAATACGGACAGATACGCAGTATTTT

D: .
V: TRBV19
J: TRBJ2-7
size: few
CDR3: CASSPRAGVNYEQYF
DNA: TGTGCCAGTAGCCCCAGGGCAGGCGTCAACTACGAGCAGTACTTC

D: .
V: TRBV19
J: TRBJ1-2
size: few
CDR3: CASTNREDGYTF
DNA: TGTGCCAGTACGAACAGGGAAGATGGCTACACCTTC

D: .
V: TRBV30
J: TRBJ1-1
size: .
CDR3: CAWSDLPHDTEAFF
DNA: TGTGCCTGGAGTGACCTACCACACGACACTGAAGCTTTCTTT

D: .
V: TRBV18
J: TRBJ2-2
size: .
CDR3: CASSPPASPGELFF
DNA: TGTGCCAGCTCACCACCGGCGTCCCCGGGGGAGCTGTTTTTT

D: .
V: TRBV5-1
J: TRBJ1-1
size: .
CDR3: CASAGRETEAFF
DNA: TGCGCCAGCGCCGGCAGGGAAACTGAAGCTTTCTTT

D: .
V: TRBV20-1
J: TRBJ1-4
size: medium-sized
CDR3: CSARDPGRMGNEKLFF
DNA: TGCAGTGCTAGAGATCCGGGGAGGATGGGTAATGAAAAACTGTTTTTT

D: TRBD2
V: TRBV15
J: TRBJ2-1
size: .
CDR3: CATSRDGLAGGLNNEQFF
DNA: TGTGCCACCAGCAGAGATGGACTAGCGGGGGGGCTGAACAATGAGCAGTTCTTC

D: TRBD2
V: TRBV10-3
J: TRBJ2-1
size: few
CDR3: CAIRGLAVEQFF
DNA: TGTGCCATCAGGGGACTAGCGGTTGAGCAGTTCTTC

D: .
V: TRBV19
J: TRBJ2-2
size: medium-sized
CDR3: CASSLSGPPSPGTGELFF
DNA: TGTGCCAGTAGTCTTTCCGGGCCTCCCTCCCCGGGGACCGGGGAGCTGTTTTTT